This T cell receptor (beta chain) was recorded in a study of blood T cell repertoires in COVID-19. TCRdb keeps only in-frame clones here, not all; method: immunoSEQ multiplex PCR. The repertoire holds 330,000 or so clones, over 75% seen once, with 2.5% to 3% in the top ten. The germline V gene encodes CDR1 SNHLY and CDR2 FYNNEI. The CDR3 sequence is 13 residues long. With 8 bases clipped from V and 1 base from J, the junction kept 5 bases outside the gene matches. Participants were placed into cohorts based on the clinical history they reported. The chain recombines TRBV2 with TRBJ2-7, with TRBD1 matching over 7 bases. Sequenced sample: PBMCs or T cells enriched from blood (not recorded which). This clonotype was sampled from a woman aged 25-40 years who had recovered from COVID-19. The CDR3, as DNA: TGTGCCAGCTGTCCGGGACAGTCCTACGAGCAGTACTTC. Protein sequence: CASCPGQSYEQYF.